This T cell receptor beta chain was recovered during a study of regulatory T cells in long-lasting Graves disease. Notes on the study in general: With persistent disease, TRBV28, TRBJ1-2 and TRBJ2-5 were the favored segments.

CDR3 length: 14 residues. Unmatched junction bases numbered 1, after V lost 2 bases and J lost 5 bases. Germline V gives CDR1 MNHEY, CDR2 SVGAGI. On this clonotype: Its antigen is undetermined. A single base is all that separates this from a far larger clone, so a read error is likely.

The sample's time point: newly diagnosed GD, antithyroid drugs for less than 3 months. Researchers made the TCR library from RNA that was extracted from PBMCs. The peripheral blood volume drawn was 8.5 to 9 milliliters, and it was collected into EDTA tubes. Arm-PCR of CDR3 regions and iRepertoire HTBI primers were used to build TCR beta libraries. TCRdb redid the calling of the multiplex PCR reads with MiXCR, one entry per CDR3 protein. The profile shows 350,000 to 550,000 distinct CDR3 sequences, approximately 16% of them singletons. These data also formed part of another study, on T cells in Graves' hyperthyroidism and ophthalmopathy.

The sequence derives from a woman aged 18-29 years with Graves disease. The gene calls are TRBV6-5 and TRBJ2-7; 12 bases are a match to TRBD1. The source was peripheral blood mononuclear cells (PBMCs), collected at new diagnosis, from a patient treated with antithyroid drugs. CDR3: CASSYGTGGNEQYF. DNA for the CDR3: TGTGCCAGCAGTTACGGGACAGGGGGCAACGAGCAGTACTTC.